These 11 T cell receptor beta chains came from one sample sequenced in a study of blood T cell repertoires in COVID-19. Some clones are missing from TCRdb's copy, which holds only in-frame ones; the method was immunoSEQ multiplex PCR. In the table there are 130,000 or so clones, around four fifths of which are singletons. Sample: peripheral blood. These receptors all stem from a human donor in a cohort sampled during active COVID-19.

The chain has TRBV6-6 and TRBJ1-2, with D possibly TRBD1 on 6 matching bases. Germline V CDR1 and CDR2: MNHNY, SVGAGI (reference sequence). CDR3 size: 14 residues. Deletions cut 3 bases from V and 6 bases from J, with 14 bases between. The CDR3 nucleotides are TGTGCCAGCAGTTATAGGGGGGGATTGGATGGCTACACCTTC. It translates to CASSYRGGLDGYTF.

The chain couples TRBV11-2 to TRBJ2-7; 11 nucleotides agree with TRBD2. This CDR3 region has 15 residues. CDR1 and CDR2 from the germline V gene are SGHAT and FQNNGV. V lost 5 bases to trimming and J lost 6 bases; unmatched junction nucleotides: 9. CDR3 in amino acids: CASSITSGSALEQYF. CDR3 DNA: TGTGCCAGCAGCATTACTAGCGGGAGCGCTCTCGAGCAGTACTTC.

The J gene is TRBJ1-1, the V gene TRBV29-1; unclear D gene. Germline CDR1 SQVTM, CDR2 ANQGSEA. The CDR3 runs 15 residues. V was shortened by 4 bases and J by 4 bases, with 19 bases between the two germline ends. In DNA, the CDR3 is TGCAGCGTTGTTGTTGGGTCAAGAAGCGGCACTGAAGCTTTCTTT. Encoded protein: CSVVVGSRSGTEAFF.

The V and J genes are TRBV6-2 or TRBV6-3 and TRBJ2-1; weak D call: TRBD2 (5 bases). The CDR3 spans 11 residues. Deletions cut 5 bases from V and 8 bases from J, with 7 bases between. Germline loops: CDR1 MNHEY, CDR2 SVGEGT. Here the CDR3 DNA reads TGTGCCAGCAGTCGGCGGGATGAGCAGTTCTTC. Translated, it gives CASSRRDEQFF.

This clone has only one observation. The chain has TRBV5-1 and TRBJ2-4; D ambiguous. From germline, CDR1 is SGHRS and CDR2 YFSETQ. The CDR3 is 12 residues long. The germline V and J ends were trimmed by 5 bases and 3 bases, with 6 bases remaining between them. This CDR3 is CASRTDKNIQYF. CDR3 DNA sequence: TGCGCCAGCAGGACTGACAAAAACATTCAGTACTTC. The entire variable domain, with the rest obtained from reference TRBV5-1 and TRBJ2-4, is as follows: KAGVTQTPRYLIKTRGQQVTLSCSPISGHRSVSWYQQTPGQGLQFLFEYFSETQRNKGNFPGRFSGRQFSNSRSEMNVSTLELGDSALYLCASRTDKNIQYFGAGTRLSVL.

The rearrangement links TRBV7-2 to TRBJ2-7, with D tentatively TRBD2 (6 bases). With 7 bases removed from V and 3 bases from J, the gap between germline ends came to 16 bases. The length of the CDR3 is 14 residues. CDR1 and CDR2 from the germline V gene are SGHTA and FQGNSA. The CDR3 is CASNIGGSGYEQYF. Here the CDR3 DNA reads TGTGCCAGCAACATAGGAGGGAGTGGCTACGAGCAGTACTTC.

The chain has TRBV6-1 and TRBJ2-5; 11 bases fit TRBD1. V trimming: 2 bases; J trimming: 5 bases; junction bases outside the gene matches: 4. The CDR3 sequence is 15 residues long. Germline V CDR1 and CDR2: MNHNS, SASEGT. In DNA form, the CDR3 reads TGTGCCAGCAGTGAAAGCAGGGACAGGGGGGAGACCCAGTACTTC. Amino acid sequence: CASSESRDRGETQYF.

With regard to this clone: The sample carries other DNA sequences with the same CDR3. The rearrangement uses TRBV18 and TRBJ2-7; D might be TRBD2 (6 bases). The CDR3 covers 13 residues. The V gene's germline CDR1 is KGHSH and CDR2 LQKENI. Between the trimmed V and J ends, which lost 3 bases and 3 bases, there was a span of 9 bases. As DNA, the CDR3 is TGTGCCAGCTCACCCGGGACTGACTACGAGCAGTACTTC. Protein sequence: CASSPGTDYEQYF. Full variable domain (outside the CDR3, taken from reference TRBV18 and TRBJ2-7): NAGVMQNPRHLVRRRGQEARLRCSPMKGHSHVYWYRQLPEEGLKFMVYLQKENIIDESGMPKERFSAEFPKEGPSILRIQQVVRGDSAAYFCASSPGTDYEQYFGPGTRLTVT.

This clone appeared once. This chain connects TRBV9 to TRBJ2-7; a weak D match, TRBD2 (6 bases). Germline CDR1 SGDLS, CDR2 YYNGEE. V lost 2 bases, J lost 0 bases, and 12 bases lay in between. The CDR3 has 15 residues. The CDR3 region has the DNA TGTGCCAGCAGCGTTGAGTCGGGGGTCTCCTACGAGCAGTACTTC. Translating gives CASSVESGVSYEQYF.

The rearrangement uses TRBV7-6 and TRBJ2-2, with 8 bases aligning to TRBD1. Germline trimming cut 1 base from V and 2 bases from J; bases unmatched to any gene: 3. Germline V gene lookup returns CDR1 SGHVS and CDR2 FNYEAQ. CDR3 length equals 16 residues. The CDR3 coding sequence is TGTGCCAGCAGCTTAGTGCCAGGGGGCAACACCGGGGAGCTGTTTTTT. Protein: CASSLVPGGNTGELFF.

The chain uses TRBV6-5 and TRBJ2-2; 7 nucleotides agree with TRBD1. Germline CDR1 is MNHEY and CDR2 is SVGAGI. J was trimmed by 7 bases and V by 6 bases; bases with no gene match: 8. This CDR3 is built from 14 residues. CDR3 region: CASRETGINGELFF. Here the CDR3 DNA reads TGTGCCAGCAGGGAGACAGGGATTAACGGGGAGCTGTTTTTT.